Presented here are 29 T cell receptor beta chains from one specimen sequenced in a study of blood T cell repertoires in COVID-19. Libraries were prepared by immunoSEQ multiplex PCR; TCRdb keeps only in-frame clonotypes and omits some of them. In the table there are some 110,000 clones, roughly 83% of which are singletons. Sequencing was carried out using peripheral blood. Receptors were obtained from a human donor in a cohort sampled during active COVID-19.

The chain has TRBV7-2 and TRBJ2-3; 10 bases map to TRBD1. This CDR3 is 16 amino acids long. Germline-derived CDR1 and CDR2 are SGHTA and FQGNSA. With 2 bases clipped from V and 1 base from J, the junction kept 3 bases outside the gene matches. CDR3 loop: CASSLSGQGGTDTQYF. The CDR3 DNA reads TGTGCCAGCAGCTTATCCGGACAGGGGGGCACAGATACGCAGTATTTT.

This chain links TRBV3-1 (or the pseudogene TRBV3-2) with TRBJ2-3; TRBD2 aligns across 7 bases. The germline V gene encodes CDR1 LGHDT and CDR2 YNNKEL (reference sequence). Trimming at V came to 3 bases and at J to 1 base, leaving 4 bases not matched to a gene. The CDR3 consists of 15 residues. Here the CDR3 DNA reads TGTGCCAGCAGCCAGGGACTATCTCGCACAGATACGCAGTATTTT. Its protein product is CASSQGLSRTDTQYF.

The rearrangement links TRBV5-1 to TRBJ2-4, with 7 nucleotides matching TRBD1. Germline lookup yields CDR1 SGHRS and CDR2 YFSETQ. Trimming at V came to 7 bases and at J to 8 bases, leaving 12 bases not matched to a gene. This CDR3 spans 14 amino acids. The CDR3 DNA sequence: TGCGCCAGCTATCCGGGACAGCCGGCGGACATTCAGTACTTC. Protein product: CASYPGQPADIQYF.

This sequence joins TRBV19 and TRBJ2-7; TRBD1 matches at 10 bases. Per germline, CDR1 LNHDA and CDR2 SQIVND (reference sequence). CDR3 size: 15 residues. The trim removed 5 bases at V and 3 bases at J, leaving 7 bases unmatched. The CDR3 spells CASSFRDRGLYEQYF. The CDR3 DNA reads as TGTGCCAGTAGTTTCCGGGACAGGGGTCTCTACGAGCAGTACTTC.

This chain links TRBV29-1 with TRBJ2-7; maybe TRBD2 (6 bases). V lost 7 bases, J lost 6 bases, and 25 bases lay in between. From germline, CDR1 is SQVTM and CDR2 ANQGSEA. The CDR3 is made up of 15 amino acids. CDR3 coding DNA: TGCAGCGCTACCCCGGGGAGGACGGGAAATATCGAGCAGTACTTC. Amino acids: CSATPGRTGNIEQYF.

The gene calls are TRBV11-3 and TRBJ2-1, with TRBD2 matching over 10 bases. Trimming cost V 1 base and J 3 bases; bases outside gene matches: 3. In germline, CDR1 is SGHNT, CDR2 YENEEA. The CDR3 extends over 16 amino acids. The CDR3 DNA sequence: TGTGCCAGCAGCTTAGCGGCTAGCGGGAGCTACAATGAGCAGTTCTTC. As protein: CASSLAASGSYNEQFF.

This clone was counted a single time. The chain recombines TRBV4-3 with TRBJ2-3; 11 positions agree with TRBD2. The trim removed 4 bases at V and 2 bases at J, leaving 8 bases unmatched. CDR3 length: 17 amino acids. Germline CDR1 reads LGHNA; CDR2 reads YSLEER. CDR3 sequence: CASSPSLAGGFTDTQYF. For the CDR3, the DNA is TGCGCCAGCAGCCCTAGCCTAGCGGGAGGATTCACAGATACGCAGTATTTT.

This rearrangement joins TRBV7-8 to TRBJ2-3, with D maybe TRBD2 (5 bases). This CDR3 is built from 13 residues. V lost 5 bases and J lost 1, with 7 bases in between. Germline CDR1 is SGHVS and CDR2 is FQNEAQ. The CDR3 sequence is CASSPGGTDTQYF. CDR3 nucleotide sequence: TGTGCCAGCAGCCCCGGGGGCACAGATACGCAGTATTTT.

J is TRBJ2-7 and V is TRBV7-8; 8 bases are shared with TRBD2. Germline CDR1 and CDR2: SGHVS and FQNEAQ. V gave up 5 bases and J gave up 6 bases; unmatched junction bases: 12. This CDR3 is built from 15 residues. CDR3 amino acids: CASSRGLAAQSEQYF. CDR3 DNA sequence: TGTGCCAGCAGCCGAGGACTAGCCGCGCAGAGCGAGCAGTACTTC.

The V call is TRBV19, the J call TRBJ2-3, with TRBD2 matching over 9 bases. Germline lookup yields CDR1 LNHDA and CDR2 SQIVND (reference sequence). The V gene end was trimmed by 4 bases and the J gene end by 1 base; junction bases not matched to a gene: 15. The CDR3 has 19 amino acids. The CDR3, as DNA: TGTGCCAGTAGTAGCCCTTTGGGCGGGAGGGCCGCGGGCACAGATACGCAGTATTTT. Encoded protein: CASSSPLGGRAAGTDTQYF.

The CDR3 loop reads CASSQDRSGELFF. The DNA of the CDR3 is TGCGCCAGCAGCCAAGATAGAAGCGGGGAGCTGTTTTTT. The rearrangement links TRBV4-3 to TRBJ2-2; D uncertain. The CDR3 covers 13 residues. The V gene lost 0 bases and the J gene lost 7 bases, with 6 bases spanning the gap. CDR1 and CDR2 from the germline V gene are LGHNA and YSLEER.

The V and J genes are TRBV5-1 and TRBJ2-2; the match to TRBD1 covers 8 bases. This CDR3 is built from 15 residues. With V trimmed by 0 bases and J by 6 bases, 4 bases remained unmatched. Germline V gives CDR1 SGHRS, CDR2 YFSETQ. CDR3 in DNA: TGCGCCAGCAGCTTGGGGACAGGGAGAGCCGGGGAGCTGTTTTTT. Encoded protein: CASSLGTGRAGELFF.

The genes are TRBV19 and TRBJ1-2; no firm D call. Germline CDR1 and CDR2: LNHDA and SQIVND (reference sequence). The CDR3 runs to 15 residues. V shed 6 bases and J shed 4 bases, with 18 bases lying between them. This CDR3 reads CASRTRSEHPYGYTF. The DNA of the CDR3 is TGTGCCAGTAGAACAAGGTCGGAGCACCCCTATGGCTACACCTTC.

The gene calls are TRBV29-1 and TRBJ2-7; D is possibly TRBD1 (6 bases). V was cut by 4 bases and J by 4 bases, with 11 bases left in between. The length of the CDR3 is 12 residues. Germline V gene sequence: CDR1 SQVTM, CDR2 ANQGSEA. The CDR3 nucleotides read TGCAGCGTTGGCAGGACAGAATACGAGCAGTACTTC. As protein: CSVGRTEYEQYF.

This chain connects TRBV30 to TRBJ2-1; D may be TRBD2 (6 bases). V was clipped by 3 bases and J by 6 bases, with 15 bases between them. There are 14 residues in the CDR3. In germline, CDR1 is GTSNPN, CDR2 SVGIG (reference sequence). The CDR3 is CAWRPPGLSNEQFF. Here the CDR3 DNA reads TGTGCCTGGAGACCACCGGGACTGAGCAATGAGCAGTTCTTC.

This clone is medium-sized (0.01 to 0.1%) within its sample. The chain combines TRBV24-1 with TRBJ2-5; 8 bases map to TRBD1. J was trimmed by 5 bases and V by 4 bases; bases with no gene match: 5. This CDR3 spans 14 amino acids. Germline CDR1 and CDR2: KGHDR and SFDVKD. CDR3 coding DNA: TGTGCCACCAGTGACGACAGGGGCGTTGAGACCCAGTACTTC. Its translation is CATSDDRGVETQYF.

This clone has more than one count but fewer than ten. J is TRBJ1-2 and V is TRBV18; D is unclear. Between the trimmed V and J ends, which lost 3 bases and 4 bases, there was a span of 9 bases. The CDR3 totals 13 residues. From germline, CDR1 is KGHSH and CDR2 LQKENI. DNA of the CDR3: TGTGCCAGCTCACCCCTAGAGGCCTATGGCTACACCTTC. Residues: CASSPLEAYGYTF.

This clone has just one count. The CDR3 is CASSPTAGPNQPQHF. The CDR3 DNA is TGTGCCAGCTCACCAACAGCGGGACCAAATCAGCCCCAGCATTTT. The gene calls are TRBV18 and TRBJ1-5; the D gene is possibly TRBD1 (5 bases). There are 15 residues in the CDR3. V was clipped by 2 bases and J by 4 bases, with 12 bases between them. The germline V gene encodes CDR1 KGHSH and CDR2 LQKENI.

This rearrangement joins TRBV11-3 to TRBJ2-1, with TRBD2 matching 14 bases. The germline CDR1 and CDR2 sequences are SGHNT and YENEEA. The CDR3 is made up of 19 amino acids. The J segment lost 1 base and the V segment lost 5 bases, leaving 10 bases of the junction unmatched. The DNA for the CDR3 is TGTGCCAGCAGCCCCGGGACTAGCGGGAGTTTGGGTTCCTACAATGAGCAGTTCTTC. Amino acids: CASSPGTSGSLGSYNEQFF.

This clone was counted only a few times. CDR3 DNA: TGTGCCAGCAGCCCAGCCGGACAGGGAGATGAAAAACTGTTTTTT. Protein product: CASSPAGQGDEKLFF. The J gene is TRBJ1-4, the V gene TRBV4-2; TRBD1 matches 8 bases. The germline gives CDR1 LGHNA, CDR2 YNFKEQ. Trimming cost V 4 bases and J 6 bases; bases outside gene matches: 7. The CDR3 runs to 15 residues.

The chain links TRBV28 to TRBJ1-2; a weak D match, TRBD1 (6 bases). The CDR3 spans 14 residues. CDR1 and CDR2 from the germline V gene are MDHEN and SYDVKM. V lost 5 bases and J 5 bases, leaving 15 bases between the germline ends. The CDR3 loop reads CASSGAGTLYGYTF. CDR3 nucleotide sequence: TGTGCCAGCAGTGGGGCCGGGACACTGTATGGCTACACCTTC.

The V call is TRBV27, the J call TRBJ2-1; D not resolved. V lost 3 bases to trimming and J lost 4 bases, with 7 bases between them. The CDR3 is 13 residues long. The germline V gene encodes CDR1 MNHEY and CDR2 SMNVEV (reference sequence). CDR3 coding DNA: TGTGCCAGCAGTTTGTTGGAGTACAATGAGCAGTTCTTC. Its protein product is CASSLLEYNEQFF.

The chain employs TRBV7-2 and TRBJ2-7, with TRBD2 matching over 9 bases. The J segment lost 4 bases and the V segment lost 4 bases, leaving 5 bases of the junction unmatched. Germline V gene lookup returns CDR1 SGHTA and CDR2 FQGNSA. The CDR3 extends over 14 amino acids. The CDR3 coding sequence is TGTGCCAGCAGCTCGGGACTAGCTTTGTACGAGCAGTACTTC. This sequence encodes CASSSGLALYEQYF.

This clone was counted once. The rearrangement links TRBV3-1 (or the pseudogene TRBV3-2) to TRBJ1-1; possible D gene TRBD1, 5 bases. The V gene's germline CDR1 is LGHDT and CDR2 YNNKEL (reference sequence). The CDR3 is made up of 18 amino acids. The V and J ends lost 1 base and 1 base respectively, with 19 bases between them. Here the CDR3 DNA reads TGTGCCAGCAGCCAAGCGGCCCTGCCGGGGGGGAAGAACACTGAAGCTTTCTTT. It translates to CASSQAALPGGKNTEAFF.

The rearrangement uses TRBV18 and TRBJ1-5; D is uncertain. Germline values: CDR1 KGHSH, CDR2 LQKENI. There are 13 residues in the CDR3. V was shortened by 6 bases and J by 6 bases, with 12 bases between the two germline ends. CDR3 residues: CASSKTVGQPQHF. Written as DNA, the CDR3 is TGTGCCAGCTCCAAGACTGTGGGTCAGCCCCAGCATTTT.

The sample holds one count of this clone. V is TRBV4-1 and J is TRBJ1-2, with D perhaps matching TRBD1 (6 bases). V shed 3 bases and J shed 6 bases, with 20 bases lying between them. The CDR3 spans 16 residues. Per the germline V gene, CDR1 is MGHRA and CDR2 is YSYEKL. CDR3 in amino acids: CASSQYLQGPLDGYTF. DNA for the CDR3: TGCGCCAGCAGCCAGTACCTACAGGGCCCCTTGGATGGCTACACCTTC.

The chain combines TRBV6-5 with TRBJ2-7; the match to TRBD2 covers 10 bases. CDR3 size: 14 residues. CDR1 and CDR2 from the germline V gene are MNHEY and SVGAGI. Germline trimming cut 0 bases from V and 12 bases from J; bases unmatched to any gene: 8. CDR3 region: CASSYSPSGRRAYF. CDR3 bases: TGTGCCAGCAGTTACTCGCCTAGCGGGAGAAGGGCGTACTTC.

The CDR3 nucleotides read TGTGCCAGCAGTTTATCAGGGGGCGGAACCCCGGCCGAGCAGTACTTC. This encodes CASSLSGGGTPAEQYF. The chain links TRBV27 to TRBJ2-7; 7 nucleotides line up with TRBD1. The CDR3 has 16 amino acids. Germline CDR1 and CDR2: MNHEY and SMNVEV (reference sequence). Trimming removed 0 bases from V and 6 bases from J; junction bases left unmatched: 11.

This clone was picked up a small number of times. This rearrangement joins TRBV5-1 to TRBJ2-7; D unresolved. Germline assignment: CDR1 SGHRS and CDR2 YFSETQ. The CDR3 has 12 amino acids. Deletions cut 7 bases from V and 4 bases from J, with 12 bases between. Here the CDR3 reads CASLDSPYEQYF. The DNA for the CDR3 is TGCGCCAGCCTTGACTCACCGTACGAGCAGTACTTC.